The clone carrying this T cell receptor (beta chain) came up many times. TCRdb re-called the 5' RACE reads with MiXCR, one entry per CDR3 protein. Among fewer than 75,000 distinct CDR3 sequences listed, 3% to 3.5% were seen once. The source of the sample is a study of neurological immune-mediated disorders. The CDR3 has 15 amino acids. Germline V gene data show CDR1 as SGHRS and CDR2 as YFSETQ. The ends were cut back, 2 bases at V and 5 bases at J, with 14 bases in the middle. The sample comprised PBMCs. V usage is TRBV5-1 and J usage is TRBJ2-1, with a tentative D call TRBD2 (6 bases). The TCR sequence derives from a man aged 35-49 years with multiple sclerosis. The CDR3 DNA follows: TGCGCCAGCAGCTTAGGAGGGAGCGCCGACAATGAGCAGTTCTTC. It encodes CASSLGGSADNEQFF.